One sample yielded the 30 T cell receptor beta chains listed below, sequenced in a study of spatial heterogeneity in lung cancer. Study-level points and caveats: Tumor mutation counts were tracked by expanded intratumoral alpha and beta TCR counts.

This sample's time point: sample taken at primary tumor resection. These receptors are not linked to any known antigen. TCRdb re-called the 5' RACE reads through MiXCR, storing one row per CDR3 protein. The sample has about 20,000 distinct CDR3 sequences; approximately 2.5% are singletons. The sample consisted of lung tumor tissue, taken at surgery. These receptors were obtained from a male donor with early-stage non-small cell lung cancer.

This clonotype was picked up many times. The chain carries TRBV29-1 and TRBJ1-2; 7 positions match TRBD1. The CDR3 contains 13 residues. CDR1 is SQVTM and CDR2 is ANQGSEA in the germline V gene. V dropped 2 bases and J dropped 1; count of bases not matched to a gene: 1. The CDR3, as DNA: TGCAGCGTTGAAACAGGGGTTAACTATGGCTACACCTTC. It encodes CSVETGVNYGYTF.

This clonotype was observed many times. The rearrangement joins TRBV10-3 to TRBJ2-5; 7 nucleotides line up with TRBD1. The germline V gene encodes CDR1 ENHRY and CDR2 SYGVKD. This CDR3 contains 14 residues. The V and J ends lost 6 bases and 1 base, in that order; junction bases with no gene match: 5. CDR3 sequence (DNA): TGTGCCATCAGATTCGGACAGGCCCAAGAGACCCAGTACTTC. Its protein is CAIRFGQAQETQYF.

To note about this clonotype: The junction shows a germline mismatch at one end, possibly a read error. V usage is TRBV5-1 and J usage is TRBJ2-5; TRBD1 matches 7 bases. This CDR3 has 14 amino acids. Germline CDR1 SGHRS, CDR2 YFSETQ. CDR3 protein: CVSSKGQNKETQYF. CDR3 coding DNA: TGCGTCAGCAGCAAGGGACAGAATAAAGAGACCCAGTACTTC.

This clonotype was detected only a few times. The V call is TRBV20-1, the J call TRBJ2-1; D call uncertain. The CDR3 has 15 amino acids. V was pared by 2 bases and J by 13 bases, with 24 bases between. CDR1 is DFQATT, CDR2 SNEGSKA, per germline (reference sequence). This chain's CDR3 is CSARSVQSNKQIQFF. The CDR3 DNA reads as TGCAGTGCTAGATCGGTACAGTCAAACAAACAAATTCAGTTCTTC.

The table lists this clonotype with many counts. The chain has TRBV13 and TRBJ2-1, with D perhaps matching TRBD2 (5 bases). The CDR3 spans 13 residues. Germline V gives CDR1 PRHDT, CDR2 FYEKMQ (reference sequence). The V and J ends lost 4 bases and 11 bases respectively, with 15 bases between them. As DNA, the CDR3 is TGTGCCAGCAGCTCACCCTCTCGGGGTAAGCAGTTCTTC. Amino acid sequence: CASSSPSRGKQFF.

This clonotype was seen repeatedly, ten times or more. The CDR3 sequence is CASEGDSNQPQHF. For the CDR3, the DNA is TGTGCCAGCGAGGGGGATAGCAATCAGCCCCAGCATTTT. This rearrangement joins TRBV7-2 to TRBJ1-5; D is possibly TRBD1 (6 bases). The CDR3 is made up of 13 amino acids. Germline values: CDR1 SGHTA, CDR2 FQGNSA. Trimming cost V 8 bases and J 0 bases, with 8 bases left between them.

This clonotype was seen many times. The chain carries TRBV6-6 and TRBJ1-5; D is possibly TRBD1 (6 bases). V shed 8 bases and J shed 3 bases, with 14 bases lying between them. CDR3 length: 14 residues. The germline gives CDR1 MNHNY, CDR2 SVGAGI (reference sequence). The CDR3 coding sequence is TGTGCCAGCTGGCGGGGGGCAGTCAATCAGCCCCAGCATTTT. Residues: CASWRGAVNQPQHF.

This clonotype was picked up many times. This CDR3 is CASSMIHGIQETQYF. DNA for the CDR3: TGTGCCAGCAGTATGATTCACGGGATTCAAGAGACCCAGTACTTC. The chain recombines TRBV27 with TRBJ2-5; D might be TRBD2 (5 bases). Germline CDR1 MNHEY, CDR2 SMNVEV (reference sequence). V was trimmed by 5 bases and J by 2 bases, leaving 15 bases between them. This CDR3 comprises 15 residues.

In this sample, this clonotype turned up many times. The chain joins TRBV27 to TRBJ2-7; D is unclear. The germline gives CDR1 MNHEY, CDR2 SMNVEV (reference sequence). CDR3 length: 15 amino acids. Trimming stripped 0 bases from V and 0 bases from J, with 9 bases between. CDR3 sequence reads: CASSLSWASSYEQYF. The CDR3 DNA follows: TGTGCCAGCAGTTTATCGTGGGCTAGCTCCTACGAGCAGTACTTC.

This clonotype has at least ten counts. The rearrangement uses TRBV5-5 and TRBJ2-7, with D unclear. CDR1 SGHKS and CDR2 YYEKEE come from the germline V gene (reference sequence). Trimming removed 0 bases from V and 6 bases from J, with 13 bases in between. CDR3 length equals 14 residues. CDR3 sequence reads: CASSLDSYTSEQYF. The CDR3 bases are TGTGCCAGCAGCTTGGACAGCTACACCTCCGAGCAGTACTTC.

V is TRBV12-3 or TRBV12-4 and J is TRBJ2-2; D could derive from TRBD1 or TRBD2 (5 bases each). This CDR3 region has 16 residues. Between the trimmed V and J ends, which lost 5 bases and 1 base, there was a span of 14 bases. The CDR3 reads CASSNPGRQNTGELFF. CDR3 coding DNA: TGTGCCAGCAGTAATCCGGGACGGCAGAACACCGGGGAGCTGTTTTTT.

This clonotype came up many times. The chain combines TRBV7-3 with TRBJ2-2; 8 positions match TRBD1. After removal of 5 bases from V and 0 bases from J, the junction contained 8 bases not matched to a gene. This CDR3 comprises 17 residues. The germline gives CDR1 SGHTA, CDR2 FQGTGA. The CDR3 loop is CASSLSPTGANTGELFF. The CDR3 nucleotides are TGTGCCAGCAGCCTAAGTCCGACAGGGGCGAACACCGGGGAGCTGTTTTTT.

This clonotype was observed at least ten times. The J gene is TRBJ1-1, the V gene TRBV12-3 or TRBV12-4, with D possibly matching TRBD1 (5 bases). The CDR3 covers 14 residues. V dropped 7 bases and J dropped 0 bases, with 12 bases sitting between them. In DNA, the CDR3 is TGTGCCAGCACCCTTTCAGGGATGAACACTGAAGCTTTCTTT. This translates into CASTLSGMNTEAFF.

This clonotype came up many times. The genes are TRBV5-1 and TRBJ1-6; 8 nucleotides match TRBD1. CDR1 and CDR2 from the germline V gene are SGHRS and YFSETQ. Trimming cost V 1 base and J 6 bases; bases outside gene matches: 0. The CDR3 is 14 residues long. The CDR3 sequence: CASSLTGGNSPLHF. CDR3 nucleotide sequence: TGCGCCAGCAGCTTGACAGGGGGTAATTCACCCCTCCACTTT.

This clonotype was counted at least ten times. The chain has TRBV6-4 and TRBJ2-5; either TRBD1 or TRBD2 may supply D (5 bases each). Germline CDR1 MRHNA, CDR2 SNTAGT. This CDR3 has 15 residues. Trimming took 4 bases from V and 4 from J, leaving 16 bases between them. The CDR3 DNA reads as TGTGCCAGCAGTGCCATCCCCGGGACCGGAGAGACCCAGTACTTC. Translated, it gives CASSAIPGTGETQYF.

This clonotype is termed medium-sized. The V call is TRBV19, the J call TRBJ2-6; D ambiguous. Trimming took off 6 bases at V and 0 bases at J, with 15 bases between the two ends. Germline-derived CDR1 and CDR2 are LNHDA and SQIVND (reference sequence). This CDR3 spans 17 amino acids. CDR3 region: CASSRKRDTSGANVLTF. DNA for the CDR3: TGTGCCAGTAGCCGAAAAAGGGATACCTCTGGGGCCAACGTCCTGACTTTC.

This clonotype was seen a handful of times. The chain joins TRBV18 to TRBJ1-1; D remains ambiguous. This CDR3 contains 13 residues. Germline assignment: CDR1 KGHSH and CDR2 LQKENI. Between the trimmed V and J ends, which lost 6 bases and 7 bases, there was a span of 15 bases. CDR3 DNA sequence: TGTGCCAGCTCCCCGAACCCACCCAATGAAGCTTTCTTT. Translation gives CASSPNPPNEAFF.

This clonotype was seen repeatedly, ten times or more. This rearrangement joins TRBV10-3 to TRBJ1-3; D not certain. Deletions cut 7 bases from V and 3 bases from J, with 13 bases between. This CDR3 comprises 14 residues. The germline V gene has CDR1 ENHRY and CDR2 SYGVKD. CDR3 amino acids: CAIMAVQSGNTIYF. The CDR3 region has the DNA TGTGCCATCATGGCGGTCCAAAGTGGAAACACCATATATTTT.

This clonotype was picked up a small number of times. This chain links TRBV20-1 with TRBJ1-5; tentative D call: TRBD1 (6 bases). The CDR3 contains 14 residues. V lost 3 bases to trimming and J lost 2 bases, with 11 bases between them. Looked up from germline, CDR1 is DFQATT and CDR2 is SNEGSKA (reference sequence). The CDR3 loop reads CSASKGGGNQPQHF. CDR3 nucleotides: TGCAGTGCTAGTAAGGGGGGAGGCAATCAGCCCCAGCATTTT.

This clonotype showed up many times. The V gene is TRBV27, the J gene TRBJ1-6; D might be TRBD1 (6 bases). CDR1 MNHEY and CDR2 SMNVEV come from the germline V gene (reference sequence). The CDR3 spans 14 residues. Between the trimmed V and J ends, which lost 3 bases and 8 bases, there was a span of 11 bases. The CDR3 DNA follows: TGTGCCAGCAGTTTCCAGGGGAGGGATTCACCCCTCCACTTT. It codes for CASSFQGRDSPLHF.

This clonotype was counted at least ten times. The CDR3 reads CASSPQNRFNEQFF. The CDR3 bases are TGTGCCAGCAGTCCCCAGAACAGGTTCAATGAGCAGTTCTTC. V is TRBV27 and J is TRBJ2-1, with D perhaps TRBD1 (5 bases). The CDR3 has 14 residues. Deletions cut 5 bases from V and 6 bases from J, with 14 bases between. Germline values: CDR1 MNHEY, CDR2 SMNVEV (reference sequence).

Many counts were recorded for this clonotype. V gene TRBV18 combines with J gene TRBJ2-7, with 10 nucleotides matching TRBD1. V was pared by 4 bases and J by 3 bases, with 9 bases of the junction left unmatched. CDR3 length: 16 amino acids. Germline values: CDR1 KGHSH, CDR2 LQKENI. DNA of the CDR3: TGTGCCAGCTCACAGATCGGACAGGGGGTTAACTACGAGCAGTACTTC. This translates into CASSQIGQGVNYEQYF.

The V and J genes are TRBV7-6 and TRBJ1-1, with TRBD1 as a possible D gene (5 bases). The CDR3 sequence is 12 residues long. The germline CDR1 and CDR2 sequences are SGHVS and FNYEAQ. With 6 bases removed from V and 6 bases from J, the gap between germline ends came to 11 bases. The CDR3 coding sequence is TGTGCCAGCAGTTTGGGGGGATCTGAAGCTTTCTTT. Its translation: CASSLGGSEAFF.

This clonotype was found many times. The V and J genes are TRBV28 and TRBJ2-3, with 7 bases fitting TRBD1. Germline V gene lookup returns CDR1 MDHEN and CDR2 SYDVKM. This CDR3 has 12 amino acids. With V trimmed by 7 bases and J by 11 bases, 9 bases remained unmatched. CDR3 DNA: TGTGCCAGCAAAACAGGGGAGTTAAGGCAGTATTTT. Residues: CASKTGELRQYF.

At least ten counts were recorded for this clonotype. The chain joins TRBV7-9 to TRBJ2-3; no clear D. The length of the CDR3 is 13 residues. CDR1 and CDR2 from the germline V gene are SEHNR and FQNEAQ (reference sequence). Trimming shortened V by 5 bases and J by 9 bases, and 15 bases separated the two germline ends. The DNA for the CDR3 is TGTGCCAGCAGCCCACCCAACTTTGCAACGCAGTATTTT. Translated, it gives CASSPPNFATQYF.

This clonotype was observed at least ten times. This rearrangement joins TRBV4-3 to TRBJ2-5, with 8 bases matching TRBD2. This CDR3 is 17 amino acids long. V shed 1 base, J shed 1 base, and the junction held 8 bases outside the gene matches. Germline V lookup: CDR1 LGHNA, CDR2 YSLEER. The CDR3 region has the DNA TGCGCCAGCAGCCAAGGATTCGGGGGGGCTATCCAAGAGACCCAGTACTTC. This translates into CASSQGFGGAIQETQYF.

This clonotype came up many times. The chain couples TRBV14 to TRBJ2-1; 10 bases are shared with TRBD2. V was pared by 4 bases and J by 6 bases, with 6 bases of the junction left unmatched. The length of the CDR3 is 15 residues. The germline gives CDR1 SGHDN, CDR2 FVKESK. The CDR3 reads CASSPVSGRANEQFF. The CDR3 DNA follows: TGTGCCAGCAGCCCGGTGAGCGGGAGGGCCAATGAGCAGTTCTTC.

At least ten counts were recorded for this clonotype. The chain has TRBV12-3 or TRBV12-4 and TRBJ1-4; D is ambiguous. V lost 6 bases to trimming and J lost 8 bases, with 10 bases between them. The CDR3 consists of 12 residues. The CDR3 spells CASSPKREKLFF. The CDR3 DNA sequence: TGTGCCAGCAGCCCTAAGCGAGAAAAACTGTTTTTT.

This clonotype was found many times. J is TRBJ2-7 and V is TRBV10-3, with a possible D match to TRBD2 (6 bases). The germline gives CDR1 ENHRY, CDR2 SYGVKD. V shed 2 bases and J shed 0 bases, with 8 bases lying between them. The CDR3 has 14 amino acids. The CDR3 region is CAISERESSYEQYF. CDR3 sequence (DNA): TGTGCCATCAGTGAGCGGGAGTCCTCCTACGAGCAGTACTTC.

This clonotype was recorded at least ten times. The V and J genes are TRBV3-1 and TRBJ2-3, with D hard to call. The CDR3 runs 11 residues. Germline lookup yields CDR1 LGHDT and CDR2 YNNKEL (reference sequence). The V and J ends lost 1 base and 11 bases respectively, with 7 bases between them. The DNA for the CDR3 is TGTGCCAGCAGCCAAGGTCCCCGGCAGTATTTT. Protein: CASSQGPRQYF.